This T cell receptor beta chain was captured by sequencing in a study of cytomegalovirus exposure and HLA in healthy donors. This CDR3 spans 13 amino acids. Germline-derived CDR1 and CDR2 are SEHNR and FQNEAQ (reference sequence). V was trimmed by 3 bases and J by 4 bases, leaving 9 bases between them. The PCR made use of 60 Vbeta and 13 Jbeta primers. Sequenced by immunoSEQ multiplex PCR; TCRdb stores in-frame clones only, minus some. The table records 150,000 or so clones, approximately 70% of them present only once. V and J are TRBV7-9 and TRBJ2-5, with D perhaps matching TRBD2 (6 bases). Sequences were obtained from PBMCs. The origin of this receptor is a man aged 18 to 35 in good health and CMV-seropositive. CDR3 loop: CASSFLGGETQYF. The CDR3 DNA reads TGTGCCAGCAGCTTCCTGGGGGGAGAGACCCAGTACTTC.